This T cell receptor beta chain was obtained from a study of response to subunit inactivated influenza vaccine. Comments on this clonotype: The antigen is undetermined.

TCRdb itself ran the RT-PCR reads through MiXCR, one entry per CDR3 protein. The profile shows over 750,000 distinct CDR3 sequences, around 21% of them singletons. Deletions cut 2 bases from V and 2 bases from J, with 9 bases between. Per the germline V gene, CDR1 is SNHLY and CDR2 is FYNNEI. The CDR3 length is 14 residues. Overall study results and limits: Every seasonal influenza vaccination brings in few new T cells, the authors suggested.

This clonotype originated in a man over 45 who received an inactivated influenza vaccine. The material was PBMCs from blood, obtained about 5 days after vaccination. The chain combines TRBV2 with TRBJ1-1; D is perhaps TRBD1 (5 bases). CDR3 nucleotide sequence: TGTGCCAGCAGTGAACTAGGACATAACACTGAAGCTTTCTTT. Translated: CASSELGHNTEAFF.